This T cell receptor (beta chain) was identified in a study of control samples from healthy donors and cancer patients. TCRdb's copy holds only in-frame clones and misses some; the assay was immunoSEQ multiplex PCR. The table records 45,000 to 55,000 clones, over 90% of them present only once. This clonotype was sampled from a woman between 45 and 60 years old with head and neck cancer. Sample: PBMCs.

CDR3 protein: CASSFMQRTGGQPQHF. Written as DNA, the CDR3 is TGTGCCAGCAGTTTTATGCAGAGGACAGGGGGGCAGCCCCAGCATTTT. The chain recombines TRBV28 with TRBJ1-5; the match to TRBD1 covers 10 bases. With V trimmed by 3 bases and J by 7 bases, 9 bases remained unmatched. This CDR3 has 16 residues. Germline V lookup: CDR1 MDHEN, CDR2 SYDVKM.